A single sample is the source of the 17 T cell receptor beta chains below, sequenced in a study of T cell responses to AZD1222 COVID-19 vaccine. The repertoire was sequenced with immunoSEQ multiplex PCR; TCRdb's copy has only in-frame clones and lacks some. Among 100,000 to 150,000 clones listed, 75% to 90% were seen once. Material: peripheral blood, obtained 28 days after the second AZD1222 dose. The receptors derive from an adult who received the AZD1222 COVID-19 vaccine.

The chain combines TRBV28 with TRBJ2-3, with D tentatively TRBD2 (6 bases). The V and J ends lost 3 bases and 1 base respectively, with 11 bases between them. Germline V lookup: CDR1 MDHEN, CDR2 SYDVKM. The CDR3 sequence is 15 residues long. CDR3 sequence: CASSLRGGGTDTQYF. The DNA of the CDR3 is TGTGCCAGCAGTTTGAGGGGAGGAGGCACAGATACGCAGTATTTT.

This clone has only a few counts. The J gene is TRBJ2-1, the V gene TRBV7-3; 11 nucleotides agree with TRBD2. Germline V gives CDR1 SGHTA, CDR2 FQGTGA. J lost 0 bases, V lost 2 bases, and 9 bases had no gene match. CDR3 length: 19 amino acids. The CDR3 coding sequence is TGTGCCAGCAGCTTAGGGACTAGCGGACAGTTGAGCTCCTACAATGAGCAGTTCTTC. Protein sequence: CASSLGTSGQLSSYNEQFF.

This chain uses TRBV5-1 with TRBJ1-5; D is undetermined. CDR1 is SGHRS and CDR2 is YFSETQ in the germline V gene. The CDR3 consists of 16 residues. Trimming removed 4 bases at V and 0 bases at J, with 14 bases between. The CDR3 reads CASSPEGSYSNQPQHF. As DNA, the CDR3 is TGCGCCAGCAGCCCGGAGGGCAGCTATAGCAATCAGCCCCAGCATTTT.

The chain combines TRBV11-2 with TRBJ2-7, with TRBD1 identical over 7 bases. The CDR3 totals 15 residues. Germline V CDR1 and CDR2: SGHAT, FQNNGV. The V and J ends lost 5 bases and 2 bases, in that order; junction bases with no gene match: 9. The CDR3 bases are TGTGCCAGCAGCCCAGAGGACAGGATAACCTACGAGCAGTACTTC. Encoded protein: CASSPEDRITYEQYF. The whole variable domain, remainder taken from reference TRBV11-2 and TRBJ2-7, is EAGVAQSPRYKIIEKRQSVAFWCNPISGHATLYWYQQILGQGPKLLIQFQNNGVVDDSQLPKDRFSAERLKGVDSTLKIQPAKLEDSAVYLCASSPEDRITYEQYFGPGTRLTVT.

The genes are TRBV5-1 and TRBJ2-3, with D unresolved. The CDR3 totals 14 residues. In germline, CDR1 is SGHRS, CDR2 YFSETQ. The V and J ends lost 0 bases and 2 bases respectively, with 7 bases between them. The CDR3 region has the DNA TGCGCCAGCAGCTTGGCGCCACCCACAGATACGCAGTATTTT. Translating gives CASSLAPPTDTQYF.

The chain is built from TRBV12-5 and TRBJ2-5; D unclear. CDR3 length equals 14 residues. V dropped 1 base and J dropped 0 bases, with 6 bases sitting between them. Germline CDR1 is LGHNT and CDR2 is FRNRAP. CDR3 in DNA: TGTGCTAGTGGTTTGGACCTAGACCAAGAGACCCAGTACTTC. This codes for CASGLDLDQETQYF.

The chain employs TRBV28 and TRBJ1-5; 7 bases are a match to TRBD1. This CDR3 has 14 amino acids. Germline-derived CDR1 and CDR2 are MDHEN and SYDVKM. After removal of 7 bases from V and 9 bases from J, the junction contained 12 bases not matched to a gene. This chain's CDR3 is CASNRQGGVRPQHF. For the CDR3, the DNA is TGTGCCAGCAATCGACAGGGAGGAGTACGGCCCCAGCATTTT.

The V gene is TRBV5-6, the J gene TRBJ1-5; TRBD1 aligns across 8 bases. With V trimmed by 3 bases and J by 6 bases, 5 bases remained unmatched. CDR3 length: 14 amino acids. The germline V gene encodes CDR1 SGHDT and CDR2 YYEEEE. The CDR3 region has the DNA TGTGCCAGCAGCTGGCAGGGGGCGAGTCAGCCCCAGCATTTT. Amino acids: CASSWQGASQPQHF.

The CDR3 loop is CASSGRAGITDTQYF. The CDR3 DNA sequence: TGTGCCAGCAGTGGTAGGGCAGGGATCACAGATACGCAGTATTTT. The chain combines TRBV2 with TRBJ2-3, with D tentatively TRBD1 (5 bases). V lost 4 bases, J lost 2 bases, and 13 bases lay in between. The CDR3 totals 15 residues. CDR1 and CDR2 from the germline V gene are SNHLY and FYNNEI.

V gene TRBV6-5 combines with J gene TRBJ1-2; D is perhaps TRBD1 (5 bases). Germline CDR1 and CDR2: MNHEY and SVGAGI. The CDR3 has 12 amino acids. The germline V and J ends were trimmed by 7 bases and 8 bases, with 14 bases remaining between them. DNA of the CDR3: TGTGCCAGCACCCAGGGAGCGAAAGGCTACACCTTC. Amino acid sequence: CASTQGAKGYTF.

The rearrangement joins TRBV7-2 to TRBJ2-1, with no clear D. The CDR3 is 13 amino acids. Trimming removed 1 base from V and 3 bases from J, with 4 bases in between. Looked up from germline, CDR1 is SGHTA and CDR2 is FQGNSA. In DNA form, the CDR3 reads TGTGCCAGCAGCTTAGGACTCTACAATGAGCAGTTCTTC. The encoded protein is CASSLGLYNEQFF.

This clone was counted at least ten times. The chain couples TRBV6-1 to TRBJ2-2; 7 bases fit TRBD1. The CDR3 is made up of 18 amino acids. Trimming took 4 bases from V and 0 from J; bases not matched to a gene: 11. From germline, CDR1 is MNHNS and CDR2 SASEGT. The CDR3, as DNA: TGTGCCAGCAGTGGCGGATTTGCCGGGACAGCGAACACCGGGGAGCTGTTTTTT. This gives the protein CASSGGFAGTANTGELFF.

This rearrangement joins TRBV7-2 to TRBJ1-3, with D uncertain. In germline, CDR1 is SGHTA, CDR2 FQGNSA. The CDR3 is 16 residues long. The V end lost 1 base, the J end lost 0 bases, and 10 bases lay between the germline ends. The CDR3 nucleotides are TGTGCCAGCAGCTTAGTTTATGGGCTCTCTGGAAACACCATATATTTT. Translated, it gives CASSLVYGLSGNTIYF.

This sequence joins TRBV5-1 and TRBJ1-2; possibly TRBD1 for D (6 bases). CDR1 SGHRS and CDR2 YFSETQ come from the germline V gene. This CDR3 contains 15 residues. Trimming cost V 0 bases and J 8 bases, with 17 bases left between them. CDR3 DNA sequence: TGCGCCAGCAGCTTGGCTACGTCGGGGGCCGTGGGCTACACCTTC. It codes for CASSLATSGAVGYTF.

V and J are TRBV5-1 and TRBJ2-2; D is unresolved. CDR3 length: 16 residues. CDR1 is SGHRS, CDR2 YFSETQ, per germline. With 1 base removed from V and 6 bases from J, the gap between germline ends came to 16 bases. The CDR3 spells CASSLTSKSGAGELFF. CDR3 DNA: TGCGCCAGCAGCTTGACCTCTAAGTCGGGCGCCGGGGAGCTGTTTTTT. The complete variable domain, with remaining parts taken from reference TRBV5-1 and TRBJ2-2, reads KAGVTQTPRYLIKTRGQQVTLSCSPISGHRSVSWYQQTPGQGLQFLFEYFSETQRNKGNFPGRFSGRQFSNSRSEMNVSTLELGDSALYLCASSLTSKSGAGELFFGEGSRLTVL.

This CDR3 reads CASSIGRGGGYHNEQFF. CDR3 DNA sequence: TGTGCCAGTAGTATCGGCCGGGGCGGGGGCTACCACAATGAGCAGTTCTTC. The chain is built from TRBV19 and TRBJ2-1; possible D gene TRBD2, 7 bases. Germline loops: CDR1 LNHDA, CDR2 SQIVND (reference sequence). V was trimmed by 3 bases and J by 5 bases, leaving 20 bases between them. This CDR3 comprises 17 residues.

The gene calls are TRBV5-1 and TRBJ1-6; 9 nucleotides match TRBD1. Germline V gene data show CDR1 as SGHRS and CDR2 as YFSETQ. The CDR3 covers 13 residues. The J segment lost 8 bases and the V segment lost 6 bases, leaving 3 bases of the junction unmatched. The CDR3 loop reads CASTDRGDSPLHF. The CDR3 DNA reads as TGCGCCAGCACGGACAGGGGAGATTCACCCCTCCACTTT.